This TCR beta chain was obtained from a study of CD8 T cells in ankylosing spondylitis. Study observations and caveats: Seemingly distinctive of ankylosing spondylitis blood was a TCR beta motif formed by eight highly homologous variants. As reported, disease-linked clones showed significant enrichment in matched ankylosing spondylitis synovial fluid.

Construction of TCR beta libraries was performed using quantitative 5'-RACE with molecular barcodes. TCRdb used MiXCR to reprocess the 5' RACE reads, holding one entry per CDR3 protein. The sample consists of fewer than 400,000 distinct CDR3 sequences, about 22% of them appearing once. About this clonotype: Antigen unknown.

Germline-derived CDR1 and CDR2 are MDHEN and SYDVKM. Trimming stripped 10 bases from V and 2 bases from J, with 18 bases between. CDR3 length: 15 amino acids. The rearrangement links TRBV28 to TRBJ1-5, with D possibly matching TRBD1 (6 bases). This sequence originates from a male donor with ankylosing spondylitis. The material sequenced was blood, either unsorted or a sorted T cell fraction (not recorded which). Here the CDR3 reads CATGGGQGGNQPQHF. In nucleotides, the CDR3 is TGTGCCACTGGGGGGGGGCAGGGTGGCAATCAGCCCCAGCATTTT.